This T cell receptor (beta chain) was retrieved from a study of blood T cell repertoires in COVID-19. Study-level background: Samples representing acute and convalescent COVID-19 were sourced from the United States, Italy and Spain. From T cells, B-cell-depleted T cells, or PBMCs came the material, which was cDNA or gDNA.

The CDR3 extends over 17 amino acids. The germline V gene encodes CDR1 MNHEY and CDR2 SMNVEV (reference sequence). The germline V and J ends were trimmed by 5 bases and 3 bases, with 20 bases remaining between them. Original methodology: Amplification of reference gene primers was used by the study to estimate nucleated cell counts. Measured with immunoSEQ multiplex PCR; TCRdb has only the in-frame clones, and not every one. V and J calls and clone size follow that table, whereas D and trimming were derived from the DNA. The sample includes about 59,000 clones, over 75% of them seen just once. This rearrangement joins TRBV27 to TRBJ2-4; possibly TRBD2 for D (7 bases). The sample was peripheral blood. The receptor was derived from a human donor in a cohort sampled during active COVID-19. As DNA, the CDR3 is TGTGCCAGCAGTCCTACCCGGGGAGGGGGAGGCAAAAACATTCAGTACTTC. Amino acids: CASSPTRGGGGKNIQYF.